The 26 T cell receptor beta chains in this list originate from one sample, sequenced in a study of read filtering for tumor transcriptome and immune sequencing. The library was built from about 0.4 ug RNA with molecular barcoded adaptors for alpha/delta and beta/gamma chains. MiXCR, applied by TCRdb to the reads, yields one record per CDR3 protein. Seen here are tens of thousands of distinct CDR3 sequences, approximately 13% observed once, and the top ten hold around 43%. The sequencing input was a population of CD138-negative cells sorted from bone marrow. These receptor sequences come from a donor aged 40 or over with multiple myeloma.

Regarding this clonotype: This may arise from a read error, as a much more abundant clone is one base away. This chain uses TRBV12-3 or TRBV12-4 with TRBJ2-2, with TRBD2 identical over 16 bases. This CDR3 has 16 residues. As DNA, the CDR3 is TGTGCCAGCAGCCCGGGACTAGCGGGAGGGGCCGGGGAGCTGTCTTTT. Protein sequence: CASSPGLAGGAGELSF.

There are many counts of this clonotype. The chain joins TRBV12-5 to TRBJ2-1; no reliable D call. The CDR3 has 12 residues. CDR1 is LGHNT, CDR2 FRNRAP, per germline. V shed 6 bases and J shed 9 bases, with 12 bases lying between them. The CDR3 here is CASGLYGSEQFF. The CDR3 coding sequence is TGTGCTAGTGGCCTCTACGGTTCTGAGCAGTTCTTC.

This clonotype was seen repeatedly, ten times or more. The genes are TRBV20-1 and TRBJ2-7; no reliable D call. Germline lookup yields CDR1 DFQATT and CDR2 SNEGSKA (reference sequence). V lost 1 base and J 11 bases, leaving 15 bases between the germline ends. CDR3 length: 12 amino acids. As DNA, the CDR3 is TGCAGTGCTAGAGCCCTGGACGGGCTGGAGTACTTC. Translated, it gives CSARALDGLEYF.

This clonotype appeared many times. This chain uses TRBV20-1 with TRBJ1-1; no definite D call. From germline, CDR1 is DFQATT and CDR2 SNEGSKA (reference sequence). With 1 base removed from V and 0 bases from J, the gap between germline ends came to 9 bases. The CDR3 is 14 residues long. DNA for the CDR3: TGCAGTGCTAGAGCGGCAGCTATGAACACTGAAGCTTTCTTT. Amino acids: CSARAAAMNTEAFF.

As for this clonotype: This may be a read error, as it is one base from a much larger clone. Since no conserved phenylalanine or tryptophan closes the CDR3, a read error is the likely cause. This CDR3 is CSARGGGAIANNEQFL. CDR3 DNA: TGCAGTGCTAGAGGGGGAGGGGCCATAGCGAACAATGAGCAGTTCCTC. The V and J genes are TRBV20-1 and TRBJ2-1, with TRBD2 matching 7 bases. Trimming took 1 base from V and 5 from J; bases not matched to a gene: 11. The CDR3 loop spans 16 amino acids. Per germline, CDR1 DFQATT and CDR2 SNEGSKA (reference sequence).

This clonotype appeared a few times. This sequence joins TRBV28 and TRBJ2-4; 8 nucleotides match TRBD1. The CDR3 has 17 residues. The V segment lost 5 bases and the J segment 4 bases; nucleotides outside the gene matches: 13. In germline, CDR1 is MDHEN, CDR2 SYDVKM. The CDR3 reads CASSHWSGTGKKNIQYF. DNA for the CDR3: TGTGCCAGCAGTCATTGGTCCGGGACAGGAAAGAAAAACATTCAGTACTTC.

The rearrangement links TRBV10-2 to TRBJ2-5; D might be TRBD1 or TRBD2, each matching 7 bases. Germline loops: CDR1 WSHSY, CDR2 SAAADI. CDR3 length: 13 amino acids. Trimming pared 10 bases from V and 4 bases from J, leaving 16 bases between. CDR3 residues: CATRQGGGETQYF. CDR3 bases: TGCGCCACCCGACAGGGAGGGGGAGAGACCCAGTACTTC.

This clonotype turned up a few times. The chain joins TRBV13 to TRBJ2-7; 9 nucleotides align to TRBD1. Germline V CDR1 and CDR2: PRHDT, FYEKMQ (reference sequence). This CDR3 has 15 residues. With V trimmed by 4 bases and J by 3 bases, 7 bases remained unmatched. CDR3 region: CASSSRTGVDYEQYF. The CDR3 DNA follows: TGTGCCAGCAGCTCCCGGACAGGGGTGGACTACGAGCAGTACTTC.

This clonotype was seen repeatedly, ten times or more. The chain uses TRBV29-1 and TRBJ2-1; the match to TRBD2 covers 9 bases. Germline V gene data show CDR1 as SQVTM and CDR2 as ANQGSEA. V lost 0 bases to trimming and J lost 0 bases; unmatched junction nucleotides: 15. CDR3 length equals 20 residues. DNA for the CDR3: TGCAGCGTTGAAGATCTTCAGGGGTCAGGTAGCGGGAGCTCCTACAATGAGCAGTTCTTC. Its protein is CSVEDLQGSGSGSSYNEQFF.

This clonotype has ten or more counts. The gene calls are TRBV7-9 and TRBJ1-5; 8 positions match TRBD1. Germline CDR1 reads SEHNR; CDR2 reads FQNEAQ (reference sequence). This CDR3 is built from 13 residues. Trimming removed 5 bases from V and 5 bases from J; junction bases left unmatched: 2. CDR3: CASSNRGDQPQHF. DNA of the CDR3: TGTGCCAGCAGCAACAGGGGGGATCAGCCCCAGCATTTT.

The CDR3 nucleotides are TGCGCCAGCAGCTTGGCCCGAGACAGGGGGCAGTACTTC. It codes for CASSLARDRGQYF. The chain uses TRBV5-1 and TRBJ2-7; 8 bases map to TRBD1. V dropped 0 bases and J dropped 9; count of bases not matched to a gene: 5. The CDR3 length is 13 residues. Germline values: CDR1 SGHRS, CDR2 YFSETQ. The entire variable domain, with the rest obtained from reference TRBV5-1 and TRBJ2-7, is as follows: KAGVTQTPRYLIKTRGQQVTLSCSPISGHRSVSWYQQTPGQGLQFLFEYFSETQRNKGNFPGRFSGRQFSNSRSEMNVSTLELGDSALYLCASSLARDRGQYFGPGTRLTVT.

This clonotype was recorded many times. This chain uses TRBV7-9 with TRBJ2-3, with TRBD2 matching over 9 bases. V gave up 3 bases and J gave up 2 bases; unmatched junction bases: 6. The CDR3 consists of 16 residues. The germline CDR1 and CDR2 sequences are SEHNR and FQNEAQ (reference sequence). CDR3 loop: CASSFLSGSTTDTQYF. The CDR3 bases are TGTGCCAGCAGCTTTCTTAGCGGGAGTACCACAGATACGCAGTATTTT.

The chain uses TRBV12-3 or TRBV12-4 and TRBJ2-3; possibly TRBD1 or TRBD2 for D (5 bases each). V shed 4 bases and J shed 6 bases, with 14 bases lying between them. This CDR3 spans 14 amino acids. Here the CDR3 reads CASSYGAGDDTQYF. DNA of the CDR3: TGTGCCAGCAGTTATGGGGCGGGTGATGATACGCAGTATTTT.

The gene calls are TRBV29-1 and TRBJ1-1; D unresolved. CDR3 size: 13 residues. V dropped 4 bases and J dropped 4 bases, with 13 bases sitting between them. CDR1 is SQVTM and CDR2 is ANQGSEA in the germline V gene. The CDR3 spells CSVADSQSTEAFF. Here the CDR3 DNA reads TGCAGCGTTGCGGATAGCCAGAGCACTGAAGCTTTCTTT.

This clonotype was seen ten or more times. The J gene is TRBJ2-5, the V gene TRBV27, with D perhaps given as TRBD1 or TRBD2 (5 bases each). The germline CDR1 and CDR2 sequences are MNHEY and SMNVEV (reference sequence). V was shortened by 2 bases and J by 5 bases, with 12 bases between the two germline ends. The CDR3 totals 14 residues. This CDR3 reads CASSLDGAYETQYF. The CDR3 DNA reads TGTGCCAGCAGTTTAGACGGGGCCTATGAGACCCAGTACTTC.

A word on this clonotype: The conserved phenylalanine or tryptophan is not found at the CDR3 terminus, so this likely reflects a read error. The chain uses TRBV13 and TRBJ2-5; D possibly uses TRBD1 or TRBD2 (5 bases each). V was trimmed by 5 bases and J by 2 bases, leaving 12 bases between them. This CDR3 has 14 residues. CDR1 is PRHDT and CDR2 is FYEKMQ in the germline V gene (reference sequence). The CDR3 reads CASSLRDPQETQYL. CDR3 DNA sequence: TGTGCCAGCAGCCTCCGGGACCCACAAGAGACCCAGTACCTC.

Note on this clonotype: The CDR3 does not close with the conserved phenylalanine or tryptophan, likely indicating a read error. The CDR3 DNA reads as TGCGCCAGCAGGTTGGGGGACATTTTGGGGACTGAAGCTTTCCTT. Amino acids: CASRLGDILGTEAFL. The rearrangement links TRBV5-1 to TRBJ1-1, with D possibly being TRBD1 (6 bases). The CDR3 contains 15 residues. Per germline, CDR1 SGHRS and CDR2 YFSETQ.

CDR3 amino acids: CASSLDVGETQYF. Written as DNA, the CDR3 is TGTGCCAGCAGCTTAGATGTCGGAGAGACCCAGTACTTC. The chain carries TRBV11-3 and TRBJ2-5, with unresolved D. Trimming took 0 bases from V and 4 from J, leaving 6 bases between them. The germline CDR1 and CDR2 sequences are SGHNT and YENEEA. The CDR3 spans 13 residues.

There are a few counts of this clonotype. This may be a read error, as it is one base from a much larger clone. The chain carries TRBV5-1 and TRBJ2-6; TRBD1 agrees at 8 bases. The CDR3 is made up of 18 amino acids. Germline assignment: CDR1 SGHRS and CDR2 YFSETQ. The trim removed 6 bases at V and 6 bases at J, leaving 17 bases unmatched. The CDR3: CASTDGAGGPIEANVLTF. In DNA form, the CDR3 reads TGCGCCAGCACCGACGGGGCAGGGGGCCCTATTGAGGCCAACGTCCTGACTTTC.

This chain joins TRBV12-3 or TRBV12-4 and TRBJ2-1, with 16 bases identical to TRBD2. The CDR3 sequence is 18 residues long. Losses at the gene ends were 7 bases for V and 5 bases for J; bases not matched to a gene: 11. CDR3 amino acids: CASTPPGLAGGQDNEQFF. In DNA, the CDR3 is TGTGCCAGCACTCCCCCGGGACTAGCGGGAGGGCAAGACAATGAGCAGTTCTTC.

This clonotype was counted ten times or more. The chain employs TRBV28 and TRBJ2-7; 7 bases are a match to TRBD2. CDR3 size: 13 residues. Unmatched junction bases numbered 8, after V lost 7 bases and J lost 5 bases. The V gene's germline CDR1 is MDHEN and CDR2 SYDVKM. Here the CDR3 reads CASNRGSYNEQYF. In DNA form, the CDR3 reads TGTGCCAGCAATCGCGGGAGCTACAACGAGCAGTACTTC.

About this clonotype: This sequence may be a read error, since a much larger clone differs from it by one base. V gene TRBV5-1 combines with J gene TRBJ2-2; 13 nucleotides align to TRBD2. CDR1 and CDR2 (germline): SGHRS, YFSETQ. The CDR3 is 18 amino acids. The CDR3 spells CASSRTSGSITNTGEPFF. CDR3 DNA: TGCGCCAGCAGTAGGACTAGCGGGAGCATAACGAACACCGGGGAGCCGTTTTTT.

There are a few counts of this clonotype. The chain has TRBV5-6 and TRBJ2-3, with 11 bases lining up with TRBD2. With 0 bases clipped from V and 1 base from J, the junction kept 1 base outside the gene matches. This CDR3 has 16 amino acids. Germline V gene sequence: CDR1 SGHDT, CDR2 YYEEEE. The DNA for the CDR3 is TGTGCCAGCAGCTTGGTTAGCGGGGGGGGCACAGATACGCAGTATTTT. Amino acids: CASSLVSGGGTDTQYF.

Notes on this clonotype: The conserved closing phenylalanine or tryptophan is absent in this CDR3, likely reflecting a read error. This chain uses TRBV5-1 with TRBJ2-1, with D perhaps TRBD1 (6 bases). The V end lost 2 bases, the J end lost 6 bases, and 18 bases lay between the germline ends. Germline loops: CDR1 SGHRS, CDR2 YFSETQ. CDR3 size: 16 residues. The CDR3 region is CASSLRGGVGVNEQFS. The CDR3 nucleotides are TGCGCCAGCAGCTTAAGAGGGGGAGTCGGAGTCAATGAGCAGTTCTCC.

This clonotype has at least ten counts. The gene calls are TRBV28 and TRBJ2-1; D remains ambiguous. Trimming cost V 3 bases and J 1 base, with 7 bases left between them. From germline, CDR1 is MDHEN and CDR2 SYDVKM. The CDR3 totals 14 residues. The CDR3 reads CASSFRGSYNEQFF. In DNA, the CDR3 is TGTGCCAGCAGTTTCCGAGGATCCTACAATGAGCAGTTCTTC.

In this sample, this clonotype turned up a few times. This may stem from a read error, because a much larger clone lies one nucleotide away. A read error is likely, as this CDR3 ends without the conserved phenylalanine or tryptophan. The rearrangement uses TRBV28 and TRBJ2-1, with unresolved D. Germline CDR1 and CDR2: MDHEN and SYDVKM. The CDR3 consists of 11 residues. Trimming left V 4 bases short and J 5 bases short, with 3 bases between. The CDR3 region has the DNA TGTGCCAGCAGTTACGACAATGAGCAGTTCATC. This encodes CASSYDNEQFI.